This T cell receptor beta chain was profiled in a study of CD8 T cells in ankylosing spondylitis. TCRdb itself ran the 5' RACE reads through MiXCR, one entry per CDR3 protein. The data show around 250,000 distinct CDR3 sequences, about 20% seen once. V was cut by 5 bases and J by 3 bases, with 19 bases left in between. Germline loops: CDR1 SGHRS, CDR2 YFSETQ. The CDR3 length is 16 residues. Study-wide results and caveats: Disease-linked clones reportedly showed significant enrichment in matched ankylosing spondylitis synovial fluid. Eight highly homologous variants formed a TCR beta motif that appeared characteristic of ankylosing spondylitis blood.

Of note for this clonotype: Its antigen is undetermined.

J is TRBJ2-3 and V is TRBV5-1; maybe TRBD1 (7 bases). Sequenced material: blood, either unsorted or a sorted T cell fraction (not recorded which). The clonotype was recovered from a male donor with ankylosing spondylitis or in good health (not recorded which). The CDR3 region is CASREGATILTDTQYF. The CDR3 DNA sequence: TGCGCCAGCAGGGAGGGGGCTACTATCCTAACAGATACGCAGTATTTT.